The 10 T cell receptor beta chains below all came from one sample that was sequenced in a study of T cell repertoires in ileal Crohn's disease. Sequencing used immunoSEQ multiplex PCR; TCRdb keeps in-frame clones, though not all of them. The sample has roughly 1,500 clones, approximately 78% seen once. Sequences were obtained from ileal tissue. Source of these receptors: an adult with Crohn's disease.

This clone has only one observation. The rearrangement links TRBV2 to TRBJ1-1; 7 bases map to TRBD1. The CDR3 runs 13 residues. The J segment lost 8 bases and the V segment lost 3 bases, leaving 6 bases of the junction unmatched. The germline CDR1 and CDR2 sequences are SNHLY and FYNNEI. The chain's CDR3 is CASSDTRGSEAFF. CDR3 nucleotide sequence: TGTGCCAGCAGTGATACCAGGGGGTCCGAAGCTTTCTTT.

The chain carries TRBV5-1 and TRBJ2-5, with a tentative D call TRBD1 (5 bases). Germline V gene data show CDR1 as SGHRS and CDR2 as YFSETQ. This CDR3 spans 16 amino acids. Trimming stripped 1 base from V and 2 bases from J, with 15 bases between. CDR3 coding DNA: TGCGCCAGCAGCTTGAAGGCAGGGATAGGTCAAGAGACCCAGTACTTC. Its translation: CASSLKAGIGQETQYF.

The genes are TRBV6-5 and TRBJ2-7; 10 bases match TRBD1. The V gene's germline CDR1 is MNHEY and CDR2 SVGAGI. The CDR3 length is 15 residues. J was trimmed by 2 bases and V by 6 bases; bases with no gene match: 7. The CDR3 region is CASRPRDRGTYEQYF. The DNA for the CDR3 is TGTGCCAGCAGGCCCCGGGACAGGGGAACCTACGAGCAGTACTTC.

The rearrangement joins TRBV10-3 to TRBJ2-1; 13 bases are shared with TRBD2. Unmatched junction bases numbered 12, after V lost 6 bases and J lost 10 bases. Germline loops: CDR1 ENHRY, CDR2 SYGVKD. The CDR3 spans 16 residues. The CDR3: CAISPGTSGTRWEQFF. The CDR3 DNA follows: TGTGCCATCAGCCCCGGGACTAGCGGGACTAGATGGGAGCAGTTCTTC.

This chain connects TRBV29-1 to TRBJ1-2; 8 bases line up with TRBD1. CDR1 and CDR2 (germline): SQVTM, ANQGSEA. The CDR3 contains 13 residues. V was clipped by 5 bases and J by 0 bases; unmatched bases: 2. This CDR3 is CSVRDRTNYGYTF. In DNA, the CDR3 is TGCAGCGTTAGGGACAGGACTAACTATGGCTACACCTTC.

The chain links TRBV28 to TRBJ1-5; D might be TRBD1 (6 bases). The CDR3 is made up of 16 amino acids. V was pared by 6 bases and J by 2 bases, with 17 bases between. Germline V gives CDR1 MDHEN, CDR2 SYDVKM. CDR3 residues: CASRTPRGKGNQPQHF. DNA of the CDR3: TGTGCCAGCAGAACCCCGAGGGGGAAGGGCAATCAGCCCCAGCATTTT.

The V call is TRBV6-1, the J call TRBJ1-1; 9 bases are shared with TRBD1. The CDR3 length is 18 residues. Germline V gives CDR1 MNHNS, CDR2 SASEGT. V lost 0 bases and J lost 0; bases outside the gene matches: 8. CDR3 sequence (DNA): TGTGCCAGCAGTGAAGCCGGGACAGGGCTACTTTTGAACACTGAAGCTTTCTTT. This codes for CASSEAGTGLLLNTEAFF.

CDR3 protein: CASSLFIGGLNQPQHF. The CDR3 coding sequence is TGTGCCAGCAGCTTATTTATAGGGGGATTAAATCAGCCCCAGCATTTT. The chain carries TRBV7-2 and TRBJ1-5; D possibly corresponds to TRBD1 (6 bases). This CDR3 contains 16 residues. Germline V gene sequence: CDR1 SGHTA, CDR2 FQGNSA. V shed 2 bases and J shed 4 bases, with 15 bases lying between them.

The chain links TRBV6-1 to TRBJ2-1; D perhaps matches TRBD1 (6 bases). The CDR3 has 13 amino acids. Germline loops: CDR1 MNHNS, CDR2 SASEGT. Between the trimmed V and J ends, which lost 4 bases and 6 bases, there was a span of 10 bases. The DNA of the CDR3 is TGTGCCAGCAGTGTCGAAGGGGGCAATGAGCAGTTCTTC. Encoded protein: CASSVEGGNEQFF.

The chain links TRBV6-5 to TRBJ2-3; D perhaps matches TRBD1 (5 bases). Trimming removed 5 bases at V and 2 bases at J, with 11 bases between. The germline CDR1 and CDR2 sequences are MNHEY and SVGAGI. The CDR3 covers 14 residues. Here the CDR3 DNA reads TGTGCCAGCAGTGACAGACAATACACAGATACGCAGTATTTT. Protein: CASSDRQYTDTQYF.